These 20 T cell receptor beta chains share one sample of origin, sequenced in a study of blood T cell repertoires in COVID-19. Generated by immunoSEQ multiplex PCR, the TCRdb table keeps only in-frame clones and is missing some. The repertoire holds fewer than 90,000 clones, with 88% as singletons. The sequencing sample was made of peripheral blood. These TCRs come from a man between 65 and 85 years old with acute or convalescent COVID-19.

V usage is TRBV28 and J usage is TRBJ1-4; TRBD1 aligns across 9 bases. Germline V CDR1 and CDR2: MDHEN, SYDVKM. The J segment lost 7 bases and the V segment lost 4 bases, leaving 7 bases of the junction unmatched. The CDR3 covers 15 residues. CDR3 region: CASSSSQGAGEKLFF. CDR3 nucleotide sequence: TGTGCCAGCAGTTCATCACAGGGGGCGGGTGAAAAACTGTTTTTT.

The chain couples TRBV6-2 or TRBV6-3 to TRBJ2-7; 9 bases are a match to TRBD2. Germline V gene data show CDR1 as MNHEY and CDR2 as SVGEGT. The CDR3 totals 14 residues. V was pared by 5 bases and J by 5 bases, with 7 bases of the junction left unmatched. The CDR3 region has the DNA TGTGCCAGCAGTGTAGCGGGAGCGGGGGACGAGCAGTACTTC. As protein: CASSVAGAGDEQYF.

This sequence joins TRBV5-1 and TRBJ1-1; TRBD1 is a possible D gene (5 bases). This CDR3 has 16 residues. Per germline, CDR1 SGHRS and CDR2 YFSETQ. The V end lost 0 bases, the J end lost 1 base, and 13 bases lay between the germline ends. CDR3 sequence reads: CASSLVHAGGNTEAFF. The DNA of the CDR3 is TGCGCCAGCAGCTTGGTTCATGCGGGGGGGAACACTGAAGCTTTCTTT.

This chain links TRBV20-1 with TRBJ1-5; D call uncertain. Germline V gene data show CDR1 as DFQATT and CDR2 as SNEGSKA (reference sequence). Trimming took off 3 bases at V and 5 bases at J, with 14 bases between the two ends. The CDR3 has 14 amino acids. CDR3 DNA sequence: TGCAGTGCTAGTTTAGACACAGCTTATCAGCCCCAGCATTTT. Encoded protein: CSASLDTAYQPQHF.

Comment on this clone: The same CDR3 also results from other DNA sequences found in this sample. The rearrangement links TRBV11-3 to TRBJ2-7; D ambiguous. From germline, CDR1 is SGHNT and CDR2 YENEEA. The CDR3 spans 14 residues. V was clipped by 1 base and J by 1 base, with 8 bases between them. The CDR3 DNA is TGTGCCAGCAGCTTAGGAGGCAGTTCCTACGAGCAGTACTTC. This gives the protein CASSLGGSSYEQYF. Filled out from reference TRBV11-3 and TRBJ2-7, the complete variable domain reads EAGVVQSPRYKIIEKKQPVAFWCNPISGHNTLYWYLQNLGQGPELLIRYENEEAVDDSQLPKDRFSAERLKGVDSTLKIQPAELGDSAVYLCASSLGGSSYEQYFGPGTRLTVT.

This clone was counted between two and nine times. The CDR3 bases are TGTGCCAGCAGGGACTTGGGATCCTATAATTCACCCCTCCACTTT. Its translation: CASRDLGSYNSPLHF. The rearrangement links TRBV6-5 to TRBJ1-6; D is unresolved. CDR1 is MNHEY, CDR2 SVGAGI, per germline. The CDR3 totals 15 residues. The V end lost 6 bases, the J end lost 1 base, and 10 bases lay between the germline ends.

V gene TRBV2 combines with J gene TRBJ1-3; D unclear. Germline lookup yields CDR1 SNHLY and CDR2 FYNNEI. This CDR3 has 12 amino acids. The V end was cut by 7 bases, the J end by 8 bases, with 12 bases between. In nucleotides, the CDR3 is TGTGCCAGCAAAGGACTCTCTGACACCATATATTTT. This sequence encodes CASKGLSDTIYF.

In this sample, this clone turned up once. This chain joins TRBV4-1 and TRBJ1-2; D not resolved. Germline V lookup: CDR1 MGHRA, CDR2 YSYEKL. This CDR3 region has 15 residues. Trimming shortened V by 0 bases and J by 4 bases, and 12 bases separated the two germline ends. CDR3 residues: CASSQDSSIVYGYTF. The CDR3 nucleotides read TGCGCCAGCAGCCAAGATTCGAGTATCGTCTATGGCTACACCTTC.

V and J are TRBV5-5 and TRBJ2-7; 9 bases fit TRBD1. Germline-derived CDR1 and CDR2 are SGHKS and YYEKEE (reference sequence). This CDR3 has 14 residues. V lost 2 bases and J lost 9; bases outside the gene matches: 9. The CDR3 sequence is CASSFGDRVGPQYF. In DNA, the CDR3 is TGTGCCAGCAGCTTTGGGGACAGGGTCGGTCCGCAGTACTTC.

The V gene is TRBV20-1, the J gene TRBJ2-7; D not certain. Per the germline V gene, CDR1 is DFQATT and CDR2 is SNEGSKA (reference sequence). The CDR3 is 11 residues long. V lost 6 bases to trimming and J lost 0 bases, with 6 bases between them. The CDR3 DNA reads TGCAGTGCCGATAGCTCCTACGAGCAGTACTTC. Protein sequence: CSADSSYEQYF.

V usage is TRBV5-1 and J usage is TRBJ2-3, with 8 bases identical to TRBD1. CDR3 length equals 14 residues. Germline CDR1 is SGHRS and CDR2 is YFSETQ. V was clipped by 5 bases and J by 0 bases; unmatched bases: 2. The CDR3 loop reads CASSDRGSTDTQYF. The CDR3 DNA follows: TGCGCCAGCAGTGACAGGGGTAGCACAGATACGCAGTATTTT. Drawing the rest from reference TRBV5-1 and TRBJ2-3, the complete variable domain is KAGVTQTPRYLIKTRGQQVTLSCSPISGHRSVSWYQQTPGQGLQFLFEYFSETQRNKGNFPGRFSGRQFSNSRSEMNVSTLELGDSALYLCASSDRGSTDTQYFGPGTRLTVL.

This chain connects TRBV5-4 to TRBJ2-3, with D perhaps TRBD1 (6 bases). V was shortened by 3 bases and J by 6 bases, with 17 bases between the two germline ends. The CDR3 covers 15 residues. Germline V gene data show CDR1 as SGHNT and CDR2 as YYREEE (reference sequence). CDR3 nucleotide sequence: TGTGCCAGCAGCTCAAGACTTCCAACAGGGGATACGCAGTATTTT. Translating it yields CASSSRLPTGDTQYF.

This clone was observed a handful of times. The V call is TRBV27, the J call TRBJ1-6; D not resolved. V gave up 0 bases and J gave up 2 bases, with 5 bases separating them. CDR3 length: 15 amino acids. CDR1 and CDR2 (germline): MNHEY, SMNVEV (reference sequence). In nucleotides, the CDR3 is TGTGCCAGCAGTTTATCGCGAACCTATAATTCACCCCTCCACTTT. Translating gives CASSLSRTYNSPLHF.

The CDR3 coding sequence is TGTGCCAGCAGCTTAGCGCGAGGCTCTGGGGCCAACGTCCTGACTTTC. This gives the protein CASSLARGSGANVLTF. V gene TRBV7-8 combines with J gene TRBJ2-6; D not resolved. Germline assignment: CDR1 SGHVS and CDR2 FQNEAQ. Trimming removed 0 bases from V and 0 bases from J, with 6 bases in between. CDR3 length: 16 residues.

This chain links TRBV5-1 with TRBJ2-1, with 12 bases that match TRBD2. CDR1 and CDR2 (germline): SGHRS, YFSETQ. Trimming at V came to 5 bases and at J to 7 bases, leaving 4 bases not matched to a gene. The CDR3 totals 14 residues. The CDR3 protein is CASRTSGGMNEQFF. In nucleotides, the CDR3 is TGCGCCAGCAGGACTAGCGGGGGAATGAATGAGCAGTTCTTC. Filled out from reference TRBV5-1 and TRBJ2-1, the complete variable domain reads KAGVTQTPRYLIKTRGQQVTLSCSPISGHRSVSWYQQTPGQGLQFLFEYFSETQRNKGNFPGRFSGRQFSNSRSEMNVSTLELGDSALYLCASRTSGGMNEQFFGPGTRLTVL.

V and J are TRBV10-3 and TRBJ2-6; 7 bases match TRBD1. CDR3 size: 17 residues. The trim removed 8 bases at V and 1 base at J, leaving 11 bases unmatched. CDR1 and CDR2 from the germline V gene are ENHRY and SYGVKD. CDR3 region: CAIQGDPGKSGANVLTF. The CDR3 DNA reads TGTGCCATCCAGGGGGACCCGGGGAAATCTGGGGCCAACGTCCTGACTTTC.

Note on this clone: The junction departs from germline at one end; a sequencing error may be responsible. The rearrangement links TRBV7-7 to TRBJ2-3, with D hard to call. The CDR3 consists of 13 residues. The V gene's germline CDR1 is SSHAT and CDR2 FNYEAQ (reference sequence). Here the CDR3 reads CASSSSGTDTQYF. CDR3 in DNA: TGTGCTAGCAGCTCCTCTGGCACAGATACGCAGTATTTT.

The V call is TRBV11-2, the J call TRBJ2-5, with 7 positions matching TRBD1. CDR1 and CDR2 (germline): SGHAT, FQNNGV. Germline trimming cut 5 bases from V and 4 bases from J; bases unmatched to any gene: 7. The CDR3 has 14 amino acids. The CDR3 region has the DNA TGTGCCAGCAGCGTCGACAGGGCTGGAGAGACCCAGTACTTC. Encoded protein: CASSVDRAGETQYF.

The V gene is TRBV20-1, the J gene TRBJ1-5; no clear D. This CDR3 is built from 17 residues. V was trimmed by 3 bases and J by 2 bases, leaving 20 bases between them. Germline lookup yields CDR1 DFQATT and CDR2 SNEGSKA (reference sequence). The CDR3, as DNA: TGCAGTGCTAGTGGGTGGGATCCCCGGAGGGGCAATCAGCCCCAGCATTTT. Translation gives CSASGWDPRRGNQPQHF.

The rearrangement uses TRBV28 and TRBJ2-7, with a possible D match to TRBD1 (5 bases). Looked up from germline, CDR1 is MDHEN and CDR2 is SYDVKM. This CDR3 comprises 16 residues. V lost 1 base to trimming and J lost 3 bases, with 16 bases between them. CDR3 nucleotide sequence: TGTGCCAGCAGTTTATTATGGGGCTCCCCTAACTACGAGCAGTACTTC. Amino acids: CASSLLWGSPNYEQYF.